These T cell receptor beta chains were read from a single sample in a study of cytomegalovirus exposure and HLA in healthy donors. The data were produced by immunoSEQ multiplex PCR, yet TCRdb's version contains in-frame clones alone and is incomplete. The table lists about 400,000 clones, roughly 85% of them singletons, with 0.8% to 0.85% in the top ten. What was sequenced was PBMCs. These receptors all come from a woman under 30 in good health and CMV-seronegative. Both conserved end residues are trimmed from each CDR3. Not every row has a clone size; where given, it reads once, few, many or a size class.

v_gene	abundance	j_gene	CDR3aa
TRBV6-1	once	TRBJ1-5	ASSETKPGRVGYSNQPQH
TRBV9	.	TRBJ2-6	ASSIGGNPGANVLT
TRBV18	.	TRBJ1-3	ASSGQTVGNTIY
TRBV2	.	TRBJ2-3	ASASRVTSTDTQY
TRBV30	.	TRBJ2-3	AWSNLRETDTQY
TRBV9	.	TRBJ2-1	ASSVGLAGKGEQF
TRBV30	.	TRBJ1-6	AWRLSSRSSYNSPLH
TRBV30	.	TRBJ1-5	AWNGGIGNQPQH
TRBV11-2	.	TRBJ2-7	ASSFGTGAYRREQY
TRBV6-1	.	TRBJ2-5	ASSENRRETQY
TRBV5-4	.	TRBJ1-2	ASSPGQGRVNYGYT
TRBV7-9	once	TRBJ2-3	AVGTTLTDTQY
TRBV5-6	.	TRBJ1-3	ASSLVRPEASGNTIY
TRBV6-5	.	TRBJ2-6	ASSYFGTTGANVLT
TRBV30	few	TRBJ1-2	AWRTGGYYGYT
TRBV28	once	TRBJ1-4	ASIHKRGLGEKLF
TRBV5-1	.	TRBJ2-3	ASSSRTDTQY
TRBV5-1	.	TRBJ2-1	ASSQHRGRNEQF
TRBV30	few	TRBJ1-2	AWSVDRRHGYT
TRBV7-2	many	TRBJ2-1	ASSSGGYNEQF
TRBV28	.	TRBJ2-3	ASSQGADTQY
TRBV29-1	.	TRBJ2-7	SVRTSGNEQY
TRBV29-1	.	TRBJ1-2	SAWTGVAGYT
TRBV5-4	once	TRBJ2-5	ASSSSGNQETQY
TRBV28	.	TRBJ2-1	ASRGGRRFYNEQF
TRBV7-6	.	TRBJ1-3	ASSLASGYSGNTIY
TRBV19	.	TRBJ2-3	ATKSGPAEGNTQY
TRBV7-9	.	TRBJ1-1	ASSQSLQRTEAF
TRBV29-1	.	TRBJ1-4	SVESGTGVEKLF
TRBV7-8	few	TRBJ1-3	ASSQRDGSSGNTIY
TRBV27	.	TRBJ2-7	ASSRFGLAGVKY
TRBV30	.	TRBJ2-1	AGDFRGSSGSRYNEQF
TRBV2	.	TRBJ2-5	ASSGSAGGGVQETQY
TRBV7-9	.	TRBJ1-6	ASSLGQINSPLH
TRBV7-2	.	TRBJ1-3	ASSLSPLNSGNTIY
TRBV19	few	TRBJ1-1	ASSITPNTEAF
TRBV29-1	.	TRBJ2-1	SVLAGETNEQF
TRBV6-6	.	TRBJ2-3	ASTSEGTQY
TRBV30	.	TRBJ2-1	AWIPPGTYNEQF
TRBV27	.	TRBJ2-7	ASSFGSGLSSYEQY
TRBV27	.	TRBJ2-7	ASSLNWLFSYEQY
TRBV6-5	.	TRBJ2-1	ASSYSVTGGWNEQF